This paragraph covers one T cell receptor (beta chain) sequence. Its antigen is as yet unknown. At the DNA level, this CDR3 is encoded by other sequences in the same sample as well. The source of the sample is a study of siplizumab effects on memory and regulatory T cells. Study results and caveats: Siplizumab cultures yielded proliferating Tregs whose suppressive function was not confirmed. Most alloreactive clones went unmapped to unstimulated subsets; only a minor fraction mapped.

From germline, CDR1 is KGHSH and CDR2 LQKENI. The CDR3 covers 13 residues. The V end lost 3 bases, the J end lost 1 base, and 6 bases lay between the germline ends. Per sample, some 10^5 TCR templates were assayed. The protocol was immunoSEQ multiplex PCR, while the TCRdb copy is restricted to in-frame clones and leaves out a portion. The profile covers some 96,000 clones, with about 91% appearing a single time and 0.15% taken by the ten largest. This sequence joins TRBV18 and TRBJ1-2; D call uncertain. The sample comprised CD4+ T cells sorted from blood. The TCR sequence derives from a human donor in good health. DNA of the CDR3: TGTGCCAGCTCACCGGGCGGTAACTATGGCTACACCTTC. Translation: CASSPGGNYGYTF.